The next 8 T cell receptor beta chains were all read from a single sample in a study of blood T cell repertoires in COVID-19. Some clones are missing from TCRdb's copy, which holds only in-frame ones; the method was immunoSEQ multiplex PCR. The sample includes some 90,000 clones, over 80% of them seen just once. Sequenced input: peripheral blood. These receptors were taken from a human donor in a cohort sampled during active COVID-19.

About this clone itself: The junction departs from germline at one end; a sequencing error may be responsible. The rearrangement uses TRBV6-1 and TRBJ1-1; 12 nucleotides line up with TRBD1. CDR3 length: 17 residues. Germline CDR1 reads MNHNS; CDR2 reads SASEGT. The DNA for the CDR3 is TGTGCCAGCAGTGAACCGGGACAGGGGGCGGTTAGGGGTACATTGGTCTTT. It codes for CASSEPGQGAVRGTLVF.

This chain joins TRBV15 and TRBJ2-3, with TRBD1 matching 8 bases. Germline assignment: CDR1 LNHNV and CDR2 YYDKDF (reference sequence). V shed 3 bases, J shed 4 bases, and the junction held 3 bases outside the gene matches. This CDR3 is built from 14 residues. CDR3 sequence: CATSRDRAPDTQYF. The DNA for the CDR3 is TGTGCCACCAGCAGGGACAGGGCACCAGATACGCAGTATTTT. Using reference TRBV15 and TRBJ2-3 for the parts outside the CDR3, the full variable domain is DAMVIQNPRYQVTQFGKPVTLSCSQTLNHNVMYWYQQKSSQAPKLLFHYYDKDFNNEADTPDNFQSRRPNTSFCFLDIRSPGLGDTAMYLCATSRDRAPDTQYFGPGTRLTVL.

In its sample, this clone was seen once. The rearrangement uses TRBV5-1 and TRBJ2-7; the match to TRBD1 covers 7 bases. V shed 5 bases and J 3 bases; nucleotides not matched to a gene: 14. Germline V gives CDR1 SGHRS, CDR2 YFSETQ. The CDR3 loop spans 16 amino acids. CDR3 amino acids: CASRPFRTGVDYEQYF. The DNA for the CDR3 is TGCGCCAGCAGACCCTTTAGGACAGGAGTAGACTACGAGCAGTACTTC.

The V gene is TRBV7-6, the J gene TRBJ2-7, with 12 bases lining up with TRBD2. The CDR3 is 14 residues long. Per germline, CDR1 SGHVS and CDR2 FNYEAQ. V was pared by 1 base and J by 7 bases, with 2 bases of the junction left unmatched. This chain's CDR3 is CASSLGLAGEEQYF. CDR3 DNA: TGTGCCAGCAGCTTAGGACTAGCGGGAGAAGAGCAGTACTTC.

The chain couples TRBV2 to TRBJ1-4; maybe TRBD1 (6 bases). This CDR3 comprises 15 residues. The germline CDR1 and CDR2 sequences are SNHLY and FYNNEI. V was trimmed by 6 bases and J by 5 bases, leaving 16 bases between them. The CDR3 is CASSDPGTPNEKLFF. The CDR3 coding sequence is TGTGCCAGCAGCGACCCCGGGACACCGAATGAAAAACTGTTTTTT. Based on the CDR3 plus reference TRBV2 and TRBJ1-4, the full variable domain is EPEVTQTPSHQVTQMGQEVILRCVPISNHLYFYWYRQILGQKVEFLVSFYNNEISEKSEIFDDQFSVERPDGSNFTLKIRSTKLEDSAMYFCASSDPGTPNEKLFFGSGTQLSVL.

In this sample, this clone turned up a few times. The J gene is TRBJ2-1, the V gene TRBV29-1; 9 positions agree with TRBD2. The CDR3 sequence is 14 residues long. Germline values: CDR1 SQVTM, CDR2 ANQGSEA. Trimming at V came to 1 base and at J to 9 bases, leaving 7 bases not matched to a gene. CDR3 amino acids: CSVEGSGRGREQFF. DNA of the CDR3: TGCAGCGTTGAAGGTAGCGGGAGAGGTCGTGAGCAGTTCTTC.

The J gene is TRBJ2-7, the V gene TRBV19; the match to TRBD1 covers 7 bases. The CDR3 runs 13 residues. The germline V gene encodes CDR1 LNHDA and CDR2 SQIVND (reference sequence). The junction had 2 bases not matched to a gene; V was cut back by 6 bases and J by 0 bases. CDR3 sequence (DNA): TGTGCCAGTAGGGACAGGAGCTCCTACGAGCAGTACTTC. It codes for CASRDRSSYEQYF.

The genes are TRBV7-8 and TRBJ2-1; unclear D gene. Trimming left V 7 bases short and J 4 bases short, with 14 bases between. CDR3 length: 14 amino acids. Germline assignment: CDR1 SGHVS and CDR2 FQNEAQ. The CDR3 DNA reads as TGTGCCAGCAATTCCGTGGCGGTTTACAATGAGCAGTTCTTC. Translated: CASNSVAVYNEQFF.